The 29 T cell receptor beta chains listed next were all sequenced from one sample in a study of T cells in Graves' hyperthyroidism and ophthalmopathy. The CDR3 regions of TCR beta were amplified from RNA transcripts. HTBI primers drove first-round RT-PCR of the TCR CDR3. TCRdb analysed the multiplex PCR reads with MiXCR anew, one entry per CDR3 protein. The sample yields around 300,000 distinct CDR3 sequences, approximately 13% seen once. Sequences were obtained from blood. These receptors all stem from a woman aged 35 to 49 with Graves' ophthalmopathy.

This clonotype was seen at least ten times. This chain uses TRBV6-1 with TRBJ1-5; no reliable D call. Trimming removed 2 bases from V and 0 bases from J, with 17 bases in between. The length of the CDR3 is 18 residues. Germline V gene lookup returns CDR1 MNHNS and CDR2 SASEGT. The CDR3 nucleotides are TGTGCCAGCAGTGAATTTTATGACAAGACGTATAGCAATCAGCCCCAGCATTTT. Its protein is CASSEFYDKTYSNQPQHF.

This chain links TRBV7-9 with TRBJ2-5, with D uncertain. Trimming removed 0 bases from V and 2 bases from J, with 19 bases in between. Per germline, CDR1 SEHNR and CDR2 FQNEAQ (reference sequence). This CDR3 has 18 residues. CDR3 nucleotide sequence: TGTGCCAGCAGCTTAGCGGGGTTACTGCCCACCGCGCAAGAGACCCAGTACTTC. This codes for CASSLAGLLPTAQETQYF.

This chain joins TRBV4-2 and TRBJ2-5; D possibly corresponds to TRBD1 (6 bases). Germline V CDR1 and CDR2: LGHNA, YNFKEQ. The CDR3 is made up of 15 amino acids. Trimming pared 1 base from V and 2 bases from J, leaving 11 bases between. The CDR3 region is CASSQGGHQQETQYF. Written as DNA, the CDR3 is TGTGCCAGCAGCCAAGGGGGGCACCAGCAAGAGACCCAGTACTTC.

This clonotype was seen ten or more times. CDR3 DNA sequence: TGTGCCAGCAGCTTAGGGCTGGCGAACACTGAAGCTTTCTTT. Protein: CASSLGLANTEAFF. The rearrangement joins TRBV11-1 to TRBJ1-1, with no clear D. The CDR3 extends over 14 amino acids. CDR1 and CDR2 (germline): SGHAT, FQDESV (reference sequence). Trimming left V 1 base short and J 1 base short, with 7 bases between.

The gene calls are TRBV5-6 and TRBJ1-2, with 7 positions matching TRBD1. V shed 6 bases and J 7 bases; nucleotides not matched to a gene: 9. From germline, CDR1 is SGHDT and CDR2 YYEEEE. The CDR3 covers 13 residues. The CDR3 here is CASTPGQVGGYTF. The CDR3 coding sequence is TGTGCCAGCACCCCTGGACAGGTCGGTGGCTACACCTTC.

Ten or more counts support this clonotype. The chain links TRBV6-1 to TRBJ1-5, with D uncertain. Germline CDR1 is MNHNS and CDR2 is SASEGT. The V end lost 3 bases, the J end lost 3 bases, and 9 bases lay between the germline ends. The CDR3 totals 14 residues. The CDR3 sequence: CASSDGSFNQPQHF. CDR3 coding DNA: TGTGCCAGCAGTGATGGCAGCTTCAATCAGCCCCAGCATTTT.

The genes are TRBV6-1 and TRBJ2-1; 7 bases align to TRBD2. Germline values: CDR1 MNHNS, CDR2 SASEGT. Unmatched junction bases numbered 15, after V lost 9 bases and J lost 7 bases. CDR3 length equals 15 residues. The CDR3 DNA reads TGTGCCAGTTGGCGGGCTGGCGGGAGTTCTAATGAGCAGTTCTTC. Translated: CASWRAGGSSNEQFF.

This clonotype occurred many times. This sequence joins TRBV2 and TRBJ1-1; tentatively, D is TRBD1 (6 bases). Trimming removed 8 bases from V and 0 bases from J, with 13 bases in between. Germline CDR1 is SNHLY and CDR2 is FYNNEI. The CDR3 runs to 14 residues. This CDR3 reads CASRRTAMNTEAFF. In nucleotides, the CDR3 is TGTGCCAGCCGCCGGACAGCCATGAACACTGAAGCTTTCTTT. Supplemented by reference TRBV2 and TRBJ1-1, the full variable domain reads EPEVTQTPSHQVTQMGQEVILRCVPISNHLYFYWYRQILGQKVEFLVSFYNNEISEKSEIFDDQFSVERPDGSNFTLKIRSTKLEDSAMYFCASRRTAMNTEAFFGQGTRLTVV.

This clonotype was picked up many times. This rearrangement joins TRBV27 to TRBJ1-6; unclear D gene. The germline V gene has CDR1 MNHEY and CDR2 SMNVEV (reference sequence). CDR3 length equals 13 residues. The V gene lost 7 bases and the J gene lost 7 bases, with 11 bases spanning the gap. This CDR3 is CASTQWGNSPLHF. In nucleotides, the CDR3 is TGTGCCAGCACCCAATGGGGAAATTCACCCCTCCACTTT.

This clonotype has a count of ten or more. The chain joins TRBV28 to TRBJ2-7; D is unresolved. The ends were cut back, 5 bases at V and 4 bases at J, with 12 bases in the middle. The CDR3 runs 13 residues. CDR1 MDHEN and CDR2 SYDVKM come from the germline V gene. CDR3 bases: TGTGCCAGCAGTGTAACTGGACGGTACGAGCAGTACTTC. This encodes CASSVTGRYEQYF. The variable domain in full, with the rest retrieved from reference TRBV28 and TRBJ2-7, is DVKVTQSSRYLVKRTGEKVFLECVQDMDHENMFWYRQDPGLGLRLIYFSYDVKMKEKGDIPEGYSVSREKKERFSLILESASTNQTSMYLCASSVTGRYEQYFGPGTRLTVT.

This chain joins TRBV5-4 and TRBJ2-6; D could derive from TRBD1 or TRBD2 (5 bases each). Between the trimmed V and J ends, which lost 0 bases and 4 bases, there was a span of 14 bases. This CDR3 has 17 residues. Germline lookup yields CDR1 SGHNT and CDR2 YYREEE (reference sequence). In DNA, the CDR3 is TGTGCCAGCAGCTTGGCCTTTGGGGGTCCGGGGGCCAACGTCCTGACTTTC. Amino acids: CASSLAFGGPGANVLTF.

This clonotype was seen repeatedly, ten times or more. The J gene is TRBJ2-7, the V gene TRBV6-1, with D hard to call. The CDR3 runs 14 residues. Germline V gene lookup returns CDR1 MNHNS and CDR2 SASEGT. Trimming left V 4 bases short and J 4 bases short, with 14 bases between. CDR3 amino acids: CASSGGLLNYEQYF. As DNA, the CDR3 is TGTGCCAGCAGTGGGGGTCTCCTAAATTACGAGCAGTACTTC.

The chain combines TRBV5-4 with TRBJ2-3; TRBD2 matches 8 bases. The germline CDR1 and CDR2 sequences are SGHNT and YYREEE (reference sequence). This CDR3 comprises 16 residues. V shed 3 bases, J shed 7 bases, and the junction held 13 bases outside the gene matches. The CDR3 region is CASSYGGERTLYTQYF. The CDR3 bases are TGTGCCAGCAGCTACGGGGGGGAACGAACCCTATATACGCAGTATTTT.

This clonotype came up a few times. The V gene is TRBV19, the J gene TRBJ1-5; weak D call: TRBD1 (5 bases). The germline V and J ends were trimmed by 3 bases and 5 bases, with 11 bases remaining between them. CDR1 LNHDA and CDR2 SQIVND come from the germline V gene (reference sequence). The CDR3 is made up of 14 amino acids. CDR3 sequence reads: CASSIGGSDQPQHF. DNA for the CDR3: TGTGCCAGTAGTATCGGGGGGTCGGATCAGCCCCAGCATTTT.

In the case of this clonotype: A much more abundant neighbour one base away suggests this may be a read error. CDR3 amino acids: CASRETGHEASF. The CDR3 DNA reads as TGTGCCAGCCGAGAGACAGGACATGAAGCTTCCTTT. V usage is TRBV2 and J usage is TRBJ1-1, with D possibly being TRBD1 (6 bases). CDR1 is SNHLY and CDR2 is FYNNEI in the germline V gene. The CDR3 length is 12 residues.

This clonotype appeared many times. The chain links TRBV6-1 to TRBJ2-7; perhaps TRBD1 as D (6 bases). The CDR3 runs to 14 residues. Per germline, CDR1 MNHNS and CDR2 SASEGT. Trimming pared 6 bases from V and 7 bases from J, leaving 19 bases between. In nucleotides, the CDR3 is TGTGCCAGCAGCCTAAACAGGGACCCTAGTGAGCAGTACTTC. This translates into CASSLNRDPSEQYF.

This clonotype has ten or more counts. The chain's CDR3 is CASSLLGRGRYNEQFF. CDR3 sequence (DNA): TGTGCCAGCAGTTTATTAGGGCGAGGACGTTACAATGAGCAGTTCTTC. The rearrangement uses TRBV12-3 or TRBV12-4 and TRBJ2-1; D is unresolved. V lost 2 bases to trimming and J lost 4 bases, with 15 bases between them. The CDR3 length is 16 residues.

This chain joins TRBV5-4 and TRBJ1-1; TRBD1 agrees at 7 bases. CDR1 and CDR2 from the germline V gene are SGHNT and YYREEE (reference sequence). The CDR3 covers 15 residues. V dropped 4 bases and J dropped 3; count of bases not matched to a gene: 9. The CDR3, as DNA: TGTGCCAGCAGCCACGACAGGGTCGGGGACACTGAAGCTTTCTTT. It yields the protein CASSHDRVGDTEAFF.

This clonotype has more than one count but fewer than ten. The chain couples TRBV28 to TRBJ2-2; TRBD2 is a possible D gene (5 bases). Germline V gene data show CDR1 as MDHEN and CDR2 as SYDVKM. This CDR3 has 16 amino acids. Trimming shortened V by 4 bases and J by 5 bases, and 17 bases separated the two germline ends. The CDR3 sequence: CASSSFGEFYTGELFF. The CDR3 DNA reads as TGTGCCAGCAGTTCCTTTGGGGAGTTCTATACCGGGGAGCTGTTTTTT.

This clonotype was found many times. CDR3 sequence: CATSRDFVGVVDEQFF. In DNA, the CDR3 is TGTGCCACCAGCAGAGATTTTGTGGGTGTGGTGGATGAGCAGTTCTTC. The genes are TRBV15 and TRBJ2-1, with D hard to call. The CDR3 sequence is 16 residues long. The germline V gene encodes CDR1 LNHNV and CDR2 YYDKDF (reference sequence). V gave up 0 bases and J gave up 8 bases, with 17 bases separating them.

There are many counts of this clonotype. DNA of the CDR3: TGTGCCAGCAGTGGGCACCAGACTAGCGGGGCCCCCTACGAGCAGTACTTC. Its protein product is CASSGHQTSGAPYEQYF. This chain connects TRBV28 to TRBJ2-7; 11 nucleotides line up with TRBD2. The CDR3 contains 17 residues. The germline V gene encodes CDR1 MDHEN and CDR2 SYDVKM. V lost 5 bases, J lost 2 bases, and 11 bases stayed unmatched.

This clonotype was counted at least ten times. The chain is built from TRBV19 and TRBJ1-1; TRBD1 is a possible D gene (5 bases). The CDR3 sequence is 11 residues long. Trimming took off 4 bases at V and 7 bases at J, with 7 bases between the two ends. Germline values: CDR1 LNHDA, CDR2 SQIVND (reference sequence). DNA of the CDR3: TGTGCCAGTAGTAGGACAAATGAAGCTTTCTTT. This encodes CASSRTNEAFF.

This clonotype was seen repeatedly, ten times or more. V is TRBV18 and J is TRBJ2-1; maybe TRBD2 (5 bases). CDR1 and CDR2 (germline): KGHSH, LQKENI. This CDR3 is 13 amino acids long. Trimming took off 10 bases at V and 6 bases at J, with 16 bases between the two ends. CDR3 in DNA: TGTGCCACGAGGGCCGGACCTAGCAATGAGCAGTTCTTC. Amino acid sequence: CATRAGPSNEQFF.

There are many counts of this clonotype. This chain connects TRBV6-5 to TRBJ2-3, with unresolved D. The CDR3 spans 16 residues. V gave up 0 bases and J gave up 1 base, with 11 bases separating them. CDR1 is MNHEY and CDR2 is SVGAGI in the germline V gene. The CDR3 coding sequence is TGTGCCAGCAGTTACTCAGCGCCCCCGGGCACAGATACGCAGTATTTT. Protein product: CASSYSAPPGTDTQYF.

This clonotype was picked up many times. The V gene is TRBV12-3 or TRBV12-4, the J gene TRBJ1-5; the D gene is possibly TRBD1 (5 bases). The CDR3 runs to 14 residues. V was trimmed by 3 bases and J by 3 bases, leaving 9 bases between them. The CDR3 is CASSFQGYNQPQHF. CDR3 DNA: TGTGCCAGCAGTTTTCAGGGCTACAATCAGCCCCAGCATTTT.

The gene calls are TRBV14 and TRBJ2-3; D not certain. The V gene's germline CDR1 is SGHDN and CDR2 FVKESK. V lost 6 bases and J lost 1, with 14 bases in between. The CDR3 sequence is 15 residues long. The CDR3 sequence: CASSLAVWGTDTQYF. CDR3 bases: TGTGCCAGCAGTTTAGCCGTTTGGGGCACAGATACGCAGTATTTT.

J is TRBJ1-5 and V is TRBV5-8; maybe TRBD1 (6 bases). V was pared by 2 bases and J by 1 base, with 10 bases between. CDR3 length: 15 amino acids. CDR1 and CDR2 (germline): SGHTS, YDEGEE. As DNA, the CDR3 is TGTGCCAGCAGCTTACAGGGTTGGAGCAATCAGCCCCAGCATTTT. Protein product: CASSLQGWSNQPQHF. The whole variable domain, remainder taken from reference TRBV5-8 and TRBJ1-5, is EAGVTQSPTHLIKTRGQQATLRCSPISGHTSVYWYQQALGLGLQFLLWYDEGEERNRGNFPPRFSGRQFPNYSSELNVNALELEDSALYLCASSLQGWSNQPQHFGDGTRLSIL.

This clonotype was seen only a few times. The chain has TRBV7-9 and TRBJ2-3; maybe TRBD2 (5 bases). This CDR3 region has 16 residues. Germline values: CDR1 SEHNR, CDR2 FQNEAQ (reference sequence). V was trimmed by 1 base and J by 2 bases, leaving 13 bases between them. The CDR3 DNA sequence: TGTGCCAGCAGCTTAGGGTATAGCGCTGACACAGATACGCAGTATTTT. Translation: CASSLGYSADTDTQYF.

The rearrangement joins TRBV7-8 to TRBJ2-7, with 8 bases matching TRBD1. The CDR3 consists of 12 residues. Trimming cost V 7 bases and J 7 bases; bases outside gene matches: 6. CDR1 SGHVS and CDR2 FQNEAQ come from the germline V gene. The CDR3 loop reads CASTIDRGEQYF. For the CDR3, the DNA is TGTGCCAGCACCATAGACAGGGGAGAGCAGTACTTC.